This is a list of T cell receptor beta chains from one sample in a study of blood T cell repertoires in COVID-19. TCRdb keeps only in-frame clones here, not all; method: immunoSEQ multiplex PCR. The profile shows a few hundred thousand clones, 70% to 90% of them singletons. Sequencing input: PBMCs or T cells enriched from blood (not recorded which). All receptors come from a woman in her 30s who had recovered from COVID-19. CDR3s include the opening cysteine and the closing phenylalanine or tryptophan. The D gene is left open where the match is weak. The size field is filled for only some rows; it gives once, few, many or a size class.

j_call,v_call,d_call,clone_size,cdr3_nt,cdr3_aa
TRBJ1-1,TRBV19,TRBD1,-,TGTGCCAGTAGTATCCCCCGAGGGACAGGGGGCATTGAAGCTTTCTTT,CASSIPRGTGGIEAFF
TRBJ1-1,TRBV6-2/TRBV6-3,-,-,TGTGCCAGCAGTTTCCAAACAGGGTCGAGAACTGAAGCTTTCTTT,CASSFQTGSRTEAFF
TRBJ1-1,TRBV11-3,-,-,TGTGCCAGCAGCTTAGCCCCAAACACTGAAGCTTTCTTT,CASSLAPNTEAFF
TRBJ1-1,TRBV5-1,-,-,TGCGCCAGCAGCTCCGGAGAAGGGAACACTGAAGCTTTCTTT,CASSSGEGNTEAFF
TRBJ1-1,TRBV7-8,-,-,TGTGCCAGCAGCTTAGATCGGAGAGAAGTTTTCTTT,CASSLDRREVFF
TRBJ1-6,TRBV5-1,-,-,TGCGCCAGCCGTCAGGGCGATAATTCACCCCTCCACTTT,CASRQGDNSPLHF
TRBJ2-1,TRBV5-4,TRBD1,-,TGTGCCAGCAGCTCCCCCGGGACAGACAATGAGCAGTTCTTC,CASSSPGTDNEQFF
TRBJ2-1,TRBV6-5,TRBD2,-,TGTGCCAGCAATAGCGGGGGGGCCTACAATGAGCAGTTCTTC,CASNSGGAYNEQFF
TRBJ1-4,TRBV27,-,-,TGTGCCAGCAGTTTGAACGGCGGGAGGTATGAAAAACTGTTTTTT,CASSLNGGRYEKLFF
TRBJ2-7,TRBV10-3,TRBD2,-,TGTGCCATCAGTGAGTCACCGGGGGGCGAGCAGTACTTC,CAISESPGGEQYF
TRBJ1-2,TRBV6-2/TRBV6-3,TRBD1,once,TGTGCCAGCAGCGACGCCGGGGGACAGACTAACTATGGCTACACCTTC,CASSDAGGQTNYGYTF
TRBJ2-6,TRBV29-1,-,-,TGCAGCGTTGGCTACGCAATCTCTGGGGCCAACGTCCTGACTTTC,CSVGYAISGANVLTF
TRBJ2-7,TRBV11-2,-,-,TGTGCCAGCAGCTTAGTTTTGGTTGGCGGGGTCGAGCAGTACTTC,CASSLVLVGGVEQYF
TRBJ1-2,TRBV27,-,-,TGTGCCAGCAGCCCCAGTGGGACTAGCTATGGCTACACCTTC,CASSPSGTSYGYTF
TRBJ2-2,TRBV6-5,TRBD1,-,TGTGCCAGCAGTTATAGGGGGCTTGGCGGGGAGCTGTTTTTT,CASSYRGLGGELFF
TRBJ2-5,TRBV7-9,-,-,TGTGCCAGCAGCTCCCTGGGGGGAGAGACCCAGTACTTC,CASSSLGGETQYF
TRBJ2-1,TRBV7-2,-,-,TGTGCCAGCAGCTCGTTGTGGGGGCTGATGAATGAGCAGTTCTTC,CASSSLWGLMNEQFF
TRBJ2-2,TRBV9,-,-,TGTGCCAGCAGCGTAGTGGCTAACACCGGGGAGCTGTTTTTT,CASSVVANTGELFF
TRBJ1-2,TRBV4-1,TRBD1,-,TGCGCCAGCAGCCTCGACAGGGGGGATGGCTACACCTTC,CASSLDRGDGYTF
TRBJ2-2,TRBV7-3,TRBD2,-,TGTGCCAGCAGCATCAGCCGACTAGCGGGGCACACCGGGGAGCTGTTTTTT,CASSISRLAGHTGELFF
TRBJ2-3,TRBV4-1,TRBD2,few,TGCGCCAGCAGCCAGGTTAGCGGGGGCCCGAGCAGCACAGATACGCAGTATTTT,CASSQVSGGPSSTDTQYF
TRBJ1-6,TRBV9,-,-,TGTGCCAGCAGCGTGAGTCCGGCGGGGTATAATTCACCCCTCCACTTT,CASSVSPAGYNSPLHF
TRBJ1-2,TRBV29-1,-,-,TGCAGCGTTGAGGCAGGGTACTATGGCTACACCTTC,CSVEAGYYGYTF
TRBJ1-1,TRBV28,-,-,TGTGCCAGCAGTTTATCGGCAGGGTGGAGGGACACTGAAGCTTTCTTT,CASSLSAGWRDTEAFF
TRBJ1-2,TRBV5-1,-,-,TGCGCCAGCAGCTTGGCGGGGGGTGGCTACACCTTC,CASSLAGGGYTF
TRBJ1-5,TRBV5-5,TRBD1,-,TGTGCCAGCAGCCCGGGACAGAATCGCAATCAGCCCCAGCATTTT,CASSPGQNRNQPQHF
TRBJ1-5,TRBV29-1,TRBD1,-,TGCAGCGGTGACCGGGACAGGGGGGATAATCAGCCCCAGCATTTT,CSGDRDRGDNQPQHF
TRBJ2-1,TRBV15,TRBD1,-,TGTGCCACCAGCAACCAAACCGGGACAGGGTTTCAGTTCTTC,CATSNQTGTGFQFF
TRBJ1-1,TRBV6-1,-,few,TGTGCCAGCAGTGAACACCCCCGGACTGAAGCTTTCTTT,CASSEHPRTEAFF
TRBJ1-1,TRBV5-5,TRBD1,-,TGTGCCAGCAGTTGGGGGGACAGGGATGGAGTAGGTGAAGCTTTCTTT,CASSWGDRDGVGEAFF
TRBJ1-2,TRBV5-1,-,-,TGCGCCAGCAGCTTGGGGGCGAAGGGCTACACCTTC,CASSLGAKGYTF
TRBJ1-2,TRBV12-3/TRBV12-4,TRBD1,-,TGTGCCAGCACCATAGGGACAGGGCATGGCTACACCTTC,CASTIGTGHGYTF
TRBJ1-4,TRBV18,-,-,TGTGCCAGCTCACCCAGGGGAACTAATGAAAAACTGTTTTTT,CASSPRGTNEKLFF
TRBJ1-2,TRBV2,TRBD1,-,TGTGCCAGCAGCCGGGACAGGGTTACCTATGGCTACACCTTC,CASSRDRVTYGYTF
TRBJ2-3,TRBV6-2/TRBV6-3,TRBD1,-,TGTGCCAGCAGTTGGGGACAGGGGACGGCAGATACGCAGTATTTT,CASSWGQGTADTQYF
TRBJ2-7,TRBV5-1,-,-,TGCGCCAGCAGCTTGGCGACTGGGTACGAGCAGTACTTC,CASSLATGYEQYF
TRBJ1-1,TRBV7-8,-,-,TGTGCCAGCAGCTCAACGACAGGCTCTGAAGCTTTCTTT,CASSSTTGSEAFF
TRBJ2-7,TRBV6-5,-,once,TGTGCCAGCAGTTACGTTGCGGGGCTGTACGAGCAGTACTTC,CASSYVAGLYEQYF
TRBJ2-2,TRBV9,-,-,TGTGCCAGCAGCGTAGGACACCTGAACACCGGGGAGCTGTTTTTT,CASSVGHLNTGELFF
TRBJ1-1,TRBV27,TRBD1,-,TGTGCCAGCAGTTTATTCAGGGGGCACACTGAAGCTTTCTTT,CASSLFRGHTEAFF
TRBJ2-7,TRBV9,-,-,TGTGCCAGCAGCGTAGAGGGAGGAGGACTAGAGCAGTACTTC,CASSVEGGGLEQYF
TRBJ1-2,TRBV2,-,-,TGTGCCAGCAGTGGCCCAGGTATGGGGCATGGCTACACCTTC,CASSGPGMGHGYTF
TRBJ1-5,TRBV6-5,-,-,TGTGCCAGCAGTTATTCCCCTGGACAGAATCAGCCCCAGCATTTT,CASSYSPGQNQPQHF
TRBJ1-2,TRBV4-3,-,-,TGCGCCAGCAGCCAAGATTTTAGAGACAGCTACACCTTC,CASSQDFRDSYTF
TRBJ2-7,TRBV7-3,TRBD1,-,TGTGCCAGCAGCTTGGGCGACAGGGTAAGCGGCGAGCAGTACTTC,CASSLGDRVSGEQYF
TRBJ2-2,TRBV7-3,-,-,TGTGCCAGCAGCTTATATCAGGGTACCGGGGAGCTGTTTTTT,CASSLYQGTGELFF
TRBJ1-5,TRBV29-1,-,once,TGCAGCGTTGCAAAAGGGGCCGGTCAGCCCCAGCATTTT,CSVAKGAGQPQHF
TRBJ2-7,TRBV10-3,-,-,TGTGCCATCAGCCCCCTGGGGCAGGGCTACGAGCAGTACTTC,CAISPLGQGYEQYF
TRBJ1-4,TRBV5-1,TRBD1,-,TGCGCCAGCAGCTTCGGACAGGGCAATAATGAAAAACTGTTTTTT,CASSFGQGNNEKLFF
TRBJ2-7,TRBV6-2/TRBV6-3,TRBD1,-,TGTGCCAGCACCCCCCGGGACAGGCCCTACGAGCAGTACTTC,CASTPRDRPYEQYF
TRBJ2-2,TRBV9,-,-,TGTGCCAGCAGCGTAGGGTGGCAGGGCAACACCGGGGAGCTGTTTTTT,CASSVGWQGNTGELFF
TRBJ1-2,TRBV15,-,-,TGTGCCACCAGCAGAGATCGGGGGGCTGGCTATGGCTACACCTTC,CATSRDRGAGYGYTF
TRBJ1-6,TRBV9,TRBD1,-,TGTGCCAGCAGCGAGGGGACAGGGCAAAGCTCCTATAATTCACCCCTCCACTTT,CASSEGTGQSSYNSPLHF
TRBJ2-3,TRBV7-3,TRBD2,-,TGTGCCAGCAGCTTAAATAGCGGGGGGTCCGGAACGCAGTATTTT,CASSLNSGGSGTQYF
TRBJ1-1,TRBV6-4,-,-,TGTGCCAGCCGAGGGTCAGGGGACACTGAAGCTTTCTTT,CASRGSGDTEAFF
TRBJ2-5,TRBV9,TRBD2,-,TGTGCCAGCAGCGTAGGGACTAGCGGGGGAGACCACCAAGAGACCCAGTACTTC,CASSVGTSGGDHQETQYF
TRBJ1-2,TRBV5-6,-,-,TGTGCCAGCAGCTTGGCCGCGGCTCTCGACGGCTACACCTTC,CASSLAAALDGYTF
TRBJ1-2,TRBV9,-,-,TGTGCCAGCAGCGTAGAATGGGACACTCTCAGTGGCTACACCTTC,CASSVEWDTLSGYTF
TRBJ1-3,TRBV5-1,-,once,TGCGCCAGCAGCTCCCGCGAGACAGAAGGTTTTGGAAACACCATATATTTT,CASSSRETEGFGNTIYF
TRBJ1-2,TRBV12-5,TRBD1,few,TGTGCTAGTGGCCTTAGACAGGGTACCTATGGCTACACCTTC,CASGLRQGTYGYTF